Shown below are 14 T cell receptor beta chains from a single sample sequenced in a study of regulatory T cells in long-lasting Graves disease. Specified time point: newly diagnosed GD, antithyroid drugs for less than 3 months. The TCR library used RNA extracted from PBMCs. CDR3 regions were amplified by Arm-PCR using iRepertoire HTBI primers to build TCR beta libraries. Using its own MiXCR run on the multiplex PCR reads, TCRdb lists one record per CDR3 protein. Of 450,000 to 500,000 distinct CDR3 sequences listed, around 15% are singletons. This same sample was also taken into another study, of T cells in Graves' hyperthyroidism and ophthalmopathy.

The sample in question was peripheral blood mononuclear cells (PBMCs), obtained at new diagnosis, from a patient treated with antithyroid drugs. The receptors were sampled from a man aged 35-49 years with Graves disease.

This clonotype was recorded a few times. The CDR3 DNA reads TGTGCCAGTAGTCCATTAGCGGGAGTCTACGAGCAGTACTTC. It specifies CASSPLAGVYEQYF. This chain uses TRBV19 with TRBJ2-7, with 9 bases lining up with TRBD2. The ends lost 5 bases at V and 3 bases at J; junction bases unmatched: 5. CDR3 size: 14 residues. CDR1 LNHDA and CDR2 SQIVND come from the germline V gene (reference sequence).

Ten or more counts support this clonotype. CDR3 coding DNA: TGCAGTGCTACGGTTATAGCGGGAGTGGGGAATACGCAGTATTTT. Encoded protein: CSATVIAGVGNTQYF. This rearrangement joins TRBV20-1 to TRBJ2-3; 9 nucleotides align to TRBD2. The J segment lost 7 bases and the V segment lost 4 bases, leaving 12 bases of the junction unmatched. The CDR3 consists of 15 residues. CDR1 and CDR2 (germline): DFQATT, SNEGSKA (reference sequence).

This clonotype appeared many times. CDR3 nucleotides: TGCAGTGCTAGTCTTCCGCGGGAGAATGAGCAGTTCTTC. It encodes CSASLPRENEQFF. This rearrangement joins TRBV20-1 to TRBJ2-1; TRBD2 aligns across 7 bases. With 3 bases clipped from V and 7 bases from J, the junction kept 6 bases outside the gene matches. The CDR3 is 13 residues long. Germline loops: CDR1 DFQATT, CDR2 SNEGSKA (reference sequence).

This clonotype has only a few counts. The chain couples TRBV18 to TRBJ2-3; no firm D call. Per the germline V gene, CDR1 is KGHSH and CDR2 is LQKENI. V was shortened by 5 bases and J by 6 bases, with 9 bases between the two germline ends. The CDR3 consists of 12 residues. This CDR3 is CASSGVEDTQYF. CDR3 DNA: TGTGCCAGCTCAGGCGTGGAGGATACGCAGTATTTT.

This clonotype was picked up many times. The V and J genes are TRBV13 and TRBJ2-3, with D possibly TRBD2 on 5 matching bases. Deletions cut 5 bases from V and 0 bases from J, with 12 bases between. The CDR3 runs to 15 residues. CDR1 PRHDT and CDR2 FYEKMQ come from the germline V gene (reference sequence). Here the CDR3 DNA reads TGTGCCAGCAGCCTTCTAGCTACTAGCACAGATACGCAGTATTTT. Translation: CASSLLATSTDTQYF.

This clonotype has just a few counts. The J gene is TRBJ2-1, the V gene TRBV9; 9 nucleotides align to TRBD1. The germline CDR1 and CDR2 sequences are SGDLS and YYNGEE. The CDR3 spans 16 residues. V was pared by 5 bases and J by 7 bases, with 13 bases of the junction left unmatched. CDR3 in DNA: TGTGCCAGCAGTGGAGGTTTGGGACAGGGTACAAATGAGCAGTTCTTC. It specifies CASSGGLGQGTNEQFF.

This clonotype was recorded many times. The chain uses TRBV7-9 and TRBJ1-1; D ambiguous. This CDR3 has 14 residues. From germline, CDR1 is SEHNR and CDR2 FQNEAQ (reference sequence). V gave up 5 bases and J gave up 2 bases, with 12 bases separating them. This CDR3 is CASSQDTLNTEAFF. The DNA for the CDR3 is TGTGCCAGCAGCCAAGACACATTAAACACTGAAGCTTTCTTT.

This clonotype was counted ten times or more. The chain links TRBV18 to TRBJ2-3; D unclear. This CDR3 region has 13 residues. Between the trimmed V and J ends, which lost 7 bases and 2 bases, there was a span of 10 bases. CDR1 and CDR2 from the germline V gene are KGHSH and LQKENI. In DNA, the CDR3 is TGTGCCAGCTTGTATGGAACCACAGATACGCAGTATTTT. It codes for CASLYGTTDTQYF.

This clonotype was observed many times. This sequence joins TRBV12-3 or TRBV12-4 and TRBJ2-1; D ambiguous. CDR3 size: 13 residues. Between the trimmed V and J ends, which lost 3 bases and 6 bases, there was a span of 9 bases. The chain's CDR3 is CASSFASSNEQFF. The CDR3 DNA follows: TGTGCCAGCAGTTTTGCTAGTAGCAATGAGCAGTTCTTC.

This clonotype has ten or more counts. This chain joins TRBV28 and TRBJ1-1; the D is unclear. Deletions cut 3 bases from V and 4 bases from J, with 12 bases between. Germline V gene lookup returns CDR1 MDHEN and CDR2 SYDVKM. The CDR3 totals 14 residues. The CDR3 sequence: CASSLMDGGTEAFF. The CDR3 DNA follows: TGTGCCAGCAGTTTGATGGACGGTGGCACTGAAGCTTTCTTT.

This clonotype was seen many times. This rearrangement joins TRBV12-3 or TRBV12-4 to TRBJ2-1, with D possibly TRBD2 on 5 matching bases. This CDR3 contains 15 residues. With 1 base removed from V and 3 bases from J, the gap between germline ends came to 10 bases. In DNA form, the CDR3 reads TGTGCCAGCAGTTTAGTTGACGGAGGCTACAATGAGCAGTTCTTC. This translates into CASSLVDGGYNEQFF.

On this clonotype itself: This may come from a read error, since a much larger clone is one base off. The V gene is TRBV6-1, the J gene TRBJ1-5, with TRBD1 identical over 8 bases. Germline V gene lookup returns CDR1 MNHNS and CDR2 SASEGT. This CDR3 comprises 17 residues. CDR3 sequence reads: CACRMTGEKASNQPQHF. In nucleotides, the CDR3 is TGTGCCTGCAGGATGACAGGGGAGAAGGCGAGCAATCAGCCCCAGCATTTT.

This clonotype was seen more than once but under ten times. The CDR3 DNA reads TGTGCCAGCAGCTTGGGTCTCGGGATTAACTATGGCTACACCTTC. Encoded protein: CASSLGLGINYGYTF. V and J are TRBV5-4 and TRBJ1-2, with D hard to call. Trimming took off 0 bases at V and 1 base at J, with 10 bases between the two ends. The CDR3 is made up of 15 amino acids. Germline-derived CDR1 and CDR2 are SGHNT and YYREEE (reference sequence). The variable domain in full, completed from reference TRBV5-4 and TRBJ1-2, reads ETGVTQSPTHLIKTRGQQVTLRCSSQSGHNTVSWYQQALGQGPQFIFQYYREEENGRGNFPPRFSGLQFPNYSSELNVNALELDDSALYLCASSLGLGINYGYTFGSGTRLTVV.

This clonotype was counted ten times or more. The rearrangement uses TRBV6-2 or TRBV6-3 and TRBJ2-2; D gene ambiguous. The CDR3 extends over 14 amino acids. Germline V lookup: CDR1 MNHEY, CDR2 SVGEGT. Trimming cost V 0 bases and J 6 bases, with 8 bases left between them. CDR3 amino acids: CASSYSSPAGELFF. DNA for the CDR3: TGTGCCAGCAGTTACTCGTCTCCCGCCGGGGAGCTGTTTTTT.